The rows below give T cell receptor beta chains drawn from one sample of a study of vaccination and CD4 T cells after COVID-19. TCRdb processed the PCR reads anew with MiXCR; each CDR3 protein has one entry. The table lists 20,000 or so distinct CDR3 sequences, 44% of them singletons. Antigens for these TCRs are unknown. Sequencing was performed on CD4+ T cells from blood, cultured in vitro, taken before SARS-CoV-2 vaccination. The receptors shown here come from a human donor who had recovered from COVID-19. Each CDR3 is given with its conserved first and last residue. Each record gives: J gene, clone size, V gene, D gene, CDR3 protein, CDR3 DNA. The D gene is left open where the match is weak. Part of the rows lack a size; the others show once, few, many or a class for expanded clones.

J: TRBJ2-3
size: NA
V: TRBV7-2
D: TRBD1
CDR3: CASSFGQGSDTQYF
DNA: TGTGCCAGCAGCTTCGGACAGGGGTCCGATACGCAGTATTTT

J: TRBJ1-1
size: few
V: TRBV2
D: NA
CDR3: CASSIGQPNTEAFF
DNA: TGTGCCAGCTCCATTGGACAGCCGAACACTGAAGCTTTCTTT

J: TRBJ1-1
size: NA
V: TRBV5-6
D: NA
CDR3: CASSLGQYTEAFF
DNA: TGTGCCAGCAGCTTGGGGCAGTACACTGAAGCTTTCTTT

J: TRBJ1-6
size: few
V: TRBV27
D: NA
CDR3: CASKPLRTGSNSPLHF
DNA: TGTGCCAGCAAACCTCTTCGCACAGGGAGTAATTCACCCCTCCACTTT

J: TRBJ1-5
size: medium-sized
V: TRBV6-1
D: TRBD1
CDR3: CASSLGQGHQPQHF
DNA: TGTGCCAGCAGTCTGGGACAGGGACACCAGCCCCAGCATTTT

J: TRBJ1-2
size: NA
V: TRBV6-5
D: TRBD1
CDR3: CASSSGTGGDYGYTF
DNA: TGTGCCAGCAGTTCGGGGACAGGGGGGGACTATGGCTACACCTTC

J: TRBJ2-5
size: NA
V: TRBV7-3
D: NA
CDR3: CASSFGTFTNQETQYF
DNA: TGTGCCAGCAGCTTTGGGACCTTCACTAATCAAGAGACCCAGTACTTC

J: TRBJ2-3
size: NA
V: TRBV6-2/TRBV6-3
D: NA
CDR3: CASRGRTTDTQYF
DNA: TGTGCCAGCCGCGGACGGACTACAGATACGCAGTATTTT

J: TRBJ2-5
size: NA
V: TRBV10-1
D: TRBD1
CDR3: CASMAQGGETQYF
DNA: TGCGCCAGCATGGCACAGGGGGGAGAGACCCAGTACTTC

J: TRBJ2-3
size: NA
V: TRBV6-1
D: NA
CDR3: CASTRQLEDTQYF
DNA: TGTGCCAGCACAAGACAGCTGGAGGATACGCAGTACTTT

J: TRBJ2-7
size: NA
V: TRBV7-2
D: NA
CDR3: CASSTSQDGSYEQYF
DNA: TGTGCCAGCAGCACAAGCCAGGACGGCTCCTACGAGCAGTACTTC

J: TRBJ2-1
size: NA
V: TRBV5-1
D: NA
CDR3: CASSPIGWHANEQFF
DNA: TGCGCCAGCAGCCCGATTGGTTGGCACGCCAATGAGCAGTTCTTC

J: TRBJ1-2
size: few
V: TRBV2
D: NA
CDR3: CASSSGATNGYTF
DNA: TGTGCCAGCAGTTCGGGGGCCACCAATGGCTACACCTTC

J: TRBJ1-4
size: NA
V: TRBV10-3
D: NA
CDR3: CAISESPGSGEKLFF
DNA: TGTGCCATCAGTGAGTCTCCCGGATCCGGTGAAAAACTGTTTTTT

J: TRBJ2-5
size: few
V: TRBV20-1
D: NA
CDR3: CSAETSGQETQYF
DNA: TGCAGTGCGGAGACTAGTGGCCAAGAGACCCAGTACTTC

J: TRBJ2-2
size: NA
V: TRBV10-2
D: NA
CDR3: CASSYRGELFF
DNA: TGCGCCAGCAGTTATCGGGGGGAGCTGTTTTTT

J: TRBJ1-1
size: NA
V: TRBV25-1
D: NA
CDR3: CASSDPVRGGGNTEAFF
DNA: TGTGCCAGCAGTGACCCGGTGCGAGGGGGTGGGAACACTGAAGCTTTCTTT

J: TRBJ1-1
size: NA
V: TRBV19
D: NA
CDR3: CASSIKGWVNTEAFF
DNA: TGTGCCAGTAGTATAAAAGGTTGGGTGAACACTGAAGCTTTCTTT

J: TRBJ1-6
size: once
V: TRBV7-8
D: NA
CDR3: CASSLRQINSPLHF
DNA: TGTGCCAGCAGCTTACGGCAGATTAATTCACCCCTCCACTTT

J: TRBJ1-2
size: NA
V: TRBV7-2
D: NA
CDR3: CASSLVRGAGRGADYGYTF
DNA: TGTGCCAGCAGCTTAGTTCGGGGAGCAGGGAGGGGAGCAGACTATGGCTACACCTTC

J: TRBJ1-2
size: few
V: TRBV6-1
D: NA
CDR3: CASRSDSNYGYTF
DNA: TGTGCCAGCAGGTCGGACAGTAACTATGGCTACACCTTC

J: TRBJ2-2
size: NA
V: TRBV7-2
D: TRBD1
CDR3: CASTKTGGTGELFF
DNA: TGTGCCAGCACCAAGACAGGGGGTACCGGGGAGCTGTTTTTT